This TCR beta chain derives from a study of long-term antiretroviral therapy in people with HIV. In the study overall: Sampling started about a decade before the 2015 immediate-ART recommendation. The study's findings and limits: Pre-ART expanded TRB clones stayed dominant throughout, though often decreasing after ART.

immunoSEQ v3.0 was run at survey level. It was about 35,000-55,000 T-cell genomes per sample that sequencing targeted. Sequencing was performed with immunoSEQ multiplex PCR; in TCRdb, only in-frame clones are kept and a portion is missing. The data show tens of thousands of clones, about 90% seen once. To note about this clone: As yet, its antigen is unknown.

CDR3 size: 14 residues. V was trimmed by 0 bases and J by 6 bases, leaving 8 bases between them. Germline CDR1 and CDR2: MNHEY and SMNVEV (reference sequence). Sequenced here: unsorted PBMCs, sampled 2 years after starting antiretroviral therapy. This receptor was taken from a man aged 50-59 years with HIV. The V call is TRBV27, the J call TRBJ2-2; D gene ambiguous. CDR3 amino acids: CASSLSPGAGELFF. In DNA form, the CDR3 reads TGTGCCAGCAGTTTATCTCCTGGGGCCGGGGAGCTGTTTTTT.